Presented here are 25 T cell receptor beta chains from one specimen sequenced in a study of graft-versus-host responses after intestinal transplantation. Profiled with immunoSEQ multiplex PCR; TCRdb holds only in-frame clones, not every one. This repertoire shows around 9,000 clones, about 94% found once; its top ten account for around 2.3%. The material sequenced was PBMCs, taken 11 days after intestinal transplantation. These receptors all come from a human patient who received an intestinal transplant, so some T cells may come from the graft donor.

The J gene is TRBJ2-7, the V gene TRBV19; 12 nucleotides align to TRBD2. V shed 9 bases and J 4 bases; nucleotides not matched to a gene: 10. CDR1 is LNHDA, CDR2 SQIVND, per germline (reference sequence). The CDR3 covers 15 residues. The CDR3 DNA is TGTGCCAGCAAGATGACTAGCGGGGGCCAATACGAGCAGTACTTC. Amino acids: CASKMTSGGQYEQYF.

This chain connects TRBV5-6 to TRBJ2-5; D is perhaps TRBD1 (6 bases). The V and J ends lost 0 bases and 4 bases respectively, with 19 bases between them. The CDR3 loop spans 17 amino acids. Germline CDR1 is SGHDT and CDR2 is YYEEEE. Written as DNA, the CDR3 is TGTGCCAGCAGCTTGGGATCAGGGGCGGAGGAGTTAGAGACCCAGTACTTC. Translation gives CASSLGSGAEELETQYF.

The rearrangement links TRBV7-2 to TRBJ2-1, with D tentatively TRBD2 (5 bases). The CDR3 loop spans 11 amino acids. Germline lookup yields CDR1 SGHTA and CDR2 FQGNSA. V was pared by 2 bases and J by 14 bases, with 10 bases between. CDR3 in DNA: TGTGCCAGCAGCTTAACGGGAAGGGAGTTCTTC. It is translated as CASSLTGREFF.

This chain links TRBV7-9 with TRBJ2-7; D not certain. Trimming took 5 bases from V and 2 from J, leaving 13 bases between them. Germline lookup yields CDR1 SEHNR and CDR2 FQNEAQ (reference sequence). This CDR3 has 14 residues. DNA for the CDR3: TGTGCCAGCAGCCCTTTAGCTACACCCTACGAGCAGTACTTC. As protein: CASSPLATPYEQYF.

This clone was observed a single time. V gene TRBV4-1 combines with J gene TRBJ1-4; 9 nucleotides align to TRBD1. CDR1 and CDR2 from the germline V gene are MGHRA and YSYEKL. The CDR3 covers 16 residues. V trimming: 4 bases; J trimming: 6 bases; junction bases outside the gene matches: 9. The CDR3 DNA is TGCGCCAGCAGCCTAAATCCCGGGACAGGGCATGAAAAACTGTTTTTT. It codes for CASSLNPGTGHEKLFF.

This chain links TRBV7-6 with TRBJ1-1; 7 bases are shared with TRBD1. The J segment lost 7 bases and the V segment lost 2 bases, leaving 1 base of the junction unmatched. This CDR3 comprises 12 residues. CDR1 is SGHVS, CDR2 FNYEAQ, per germline. CDR3 bases: TGTGCCAGCAGCTTACGACAGGGTGAAGCTTTCTTT. It encodes CASSLRQGEAFF.

The CDR3 reads CASSLGSERMETQYF. CDR3 DNA sequence: TGTGCCAGCAGTTTAGGTTCGGAGAGAATGGAGACCCAGTACTTC. The V and J genes are TRBV28 and TRBJ2-5; D is undetermined. Trimming left V 2 bases short and J 5 bases short, with 15 bases between. This CDR3 contains 15 residues. Per germline, CDR1 MDHEN and CDR2 SYDVKM.

This chain joins TRBV11-2 and TRBJ2-6, with a tentative D call TRBD2 (6 bases). From germline, CDR1 is SGHAT and CDR2 FQNNGV. This CDR3 region has 19 residues. V lost 4 bases and J 0 bases, leaving 19 bases between the germline ends. CDR3 in amino acids: CASSSIKGTLISGANVLTF. Written as DNA, the CDR3 is TGTGCCAGCAGCTCGATAAAAGGGACTCTTATCTCTGGGGCCAACGTCCTGACTTTC.

The chain recombines TRBV19 with TRBJ1-5; a weak D match, TRBD1 (5 bases). CDR1 and CDR2 (germline): LNHDA, SQIVND (reference sequence). The CDR3 is 15 amino acids. V gave up 2 bases and J gave up 3 bases, with 11 bases separating them. The CDR3 DNA sequence: TGTGCCAGTAGTATATCGGGACTAAACAATCAGCCCCAGCATTTT. This sequence encodes CASSISGLNNQPQHF.

This chain links TRBV28 with TRBJ2-1; TRBD2 is a possible D gene (5 bases). The CDR3 covers 13 residues. V was pared by 7 bases and J by 4 bases, with 11 bases between. Germline V lookup: CDR1 MDHEN, CDR2 SYDVKM. The CDR3 loop reads CASTPGLYNEQFF. The DNA of the CDR3 is TGTGCCAGCACCCCCGGACTGTACAATGAGCAGTTCTTC.

The J gene is TRBJ2-7, the V gene TRBV7-9; 9 positions agree with TRBD1. V shed 4 bases, J shed 0 bases, and the junction held 7 bases outside the gene matches. CDR1 is SEHNR and CDR2 is FQNEAQ in the germline V gene (reference sequence). The CDR3 has 16 residues. CDR3: CASSYLGTGSSYEQYF. The CDR3, as DNA: TGTGCCAGCAGCTACCTGGGGACAGGGTCCTCCTACGAGCAGTACTTC.

This chain links TRBV9 with TRBJ2-3; 10 bases agree with TRBD1. Trimming took 4 bases from V and 0 from J; bases not matched to a gene: 8. The CDR3 has 17 amino acids. CDR1 SGDLS and CDR2 YYNGEE come from the germline V gene. The CDR3 is CASSNRQGAGSTDTQYF. The CDR3 nucleotides read TGTGCCAGCAGCAACCGACAGGGGGCGGGGAGCACAGATACGCAGTATTTT.

This chain joins TRBV28 and TRBJ2-7; TRBD1 is a possible D gene (5 bases). V gave up 5 bases and J gave up 3 bases, with 11 bases separating them. This CDR3 comprises 13 residues. The germline gives CDR1 MDHEN, CDR2 SYDVKM. CDR3 loop: CASSPGRIYEQYF. The DNA of the CDR3 is TGTGCCAGCAGTCCAGGGCGAATCTACGAGCAGTACTTC. Variable domain in full (rest from reference TRBV28 and TRBJ2-7): DVKVTQSSRYLVKRTGEKVFLECVQDMDHENMFWYRQDPGLGLRLIYFSYDVKMKEKGDIPEGYSVSREKKERFSLILESASTNQTSMYLCASSPGRIYEQYFGPGTRLTVT.

This chain links TRBV5-6 with TRBJ2-2, with 8 positions matching TRBD1. This CDR3 contains 17 residues. J gave up 0 bases and V 0 bases, and 4 bases lay outside the gene matches. Germline assignment: CDR1 SGHDT and CDR2 YYEEEE. CDR3 in DNA: TGTGCCAGCAGCTTGGCCGAACAGGGGGCGAACACCGGGGAGCTGTTTTTT. This encodes CASSLAEQGANTGELFF.

The rearrangement uses TRBV5-6 and TRBJ2-5; D not resolved. Germline V gene lookup returns CDR1 SGHDT and CDR2 YYEEEE. Between the trimmed V and J ends, which lost 0 bases and 5 bases, there was a span of 5 bases. The CDR3 length is 12 residues. The CDR3 region is CASSLAGETQYF. The CDR3 DNA reads TGTGCCAGCAGCTTGGCCGGGGAGACCCAGTACTTC.

The CDR3 coding sequence is TGTGCCACCAGCACCATGGAGGGACAGGGCTACAATGAGCAGTTCTTC. Translation gives CATSTMEGQGYNEQFF. The chain recombines TRBV15 with TRBJ2-1; 9 nucleotides line up with TRBD1. This CDR3 is built from 16 residues. J lost 3 bases, V lost 4 bases, and 7 bases had no gene match. The germline V gene encodes CDR1 LNHNV and CDR2 YYDKDF (reference sequence).

This rearrangement joins TRBV19 to TRBJ2-1; a weak D match, TRBD2 (6 bases). Germline loops: CDR1 LNHDA, CDR2 SQIVND (reference sequence). Trimming removed 5 bases at V and 4 bases at J, with 21 bases between. CDR3 size: 17 residues. CDR3 residues: CASSVRRDVLLYNEQFF. In nucleotides, the CDR3 is TGTGCCAGTAGTGTTCGGCGGGACGTCCTTTTGTACAATGAGCAGTTCTTC. Full variable domain (remainder filled in from reference TRBV19 and TRBJ2-1): DGGITQSPKYLFRKEGQNVTLSCEQNLNHDAMYWYRQDPGQGLRLIYYSQIVNDFQKGDIAEGYSVSREKKESFPLTVTSAQKNPTAFYLCASSVRRDVLLYNEQFFGPGTRLTVL.

CDR3 DNA sequence: TGTGCCAGCTCATTGCGGTTGGAAGGGGCCAACGTCCTGACTTTC. This sequence encodes CASSLRLEGANVLTF. The chain links TRBV18 to TRBJ2-6; D uncertain. From germline, CDR1 is KGHSH and CDR2 LQKENI. V shed 5 bases and J shed 4 bases, with 12 bases lying between them. The CDR3 runs 15 residues.

The chain uses TRBV7-9 and TRBJ1-4; TRBD1 matches at 9 bases. V shed 4 bases, J shed 7 bases, and the junction held 4 bases outside the gene matches. CDR1 SEHNR and CDR2 FQNEAQ come from the germline V gene (reference sequence). The CDR3 runs to 14 residues. CDR3 loop: CASSSTGGGEKLFF. CDR3 nucleotides: TGTGCCAGCAGCTCCACAGGGGGCGGTGAAAAACTGTTTTTT.

The chain joins TRBV29-1 to TRBJ1-1; 9 bases match TRBD1. Germline V gene data show CDR1 as SQVTM and CDR2 as ANQGSEA. The CDR3 has 14 amino acids. Trimming removed 4 bases from V and 3 bases from J; junction bases left unmatched: 6. The CDR3 loop is CSVVRTGVYTEAFF. The CDR3 region has the DNA TGCAGCGTTGTTCGGACAGGGGTCTACACTGAAGCTTTCTTT.

The chain combines TRBV7-8 with TRBJ2-7; 7 bases fit TRBD2. CDR1 is SGHVS, CDR2 FQNEAQ, per germline. Losses at the gene ends were 3 bases for V and 5 bases for J; bases not matched to a gene: 1. The CDR3 is made up of 12 amino acids. The CDR3 is CASSLAGDEQYF. The CDR3 bases are TGTGCCAGCAGCTTGGCGGGAGACGAGCAGTACTTC.

The genes are TRBV9 and TRBJ1-4, with TRBD1 as a possible D gene (5 bases). CDR3 length: 14 amino acids. The germline V and J ends were trimmed by 4 bases and 3 bases, with 10 bases remaining between them. Germline CDR1 reads SGDLS; CDR2 reads YYNGEE. CDR3 region: CASSPRQSNEKLFF. The CDR3 nucleotides are TGTGCCAGCAGCCCACGACAGTCTAATGAAAAACTGTTTTTT.

The rearrangement uses TRBV7-9 and TRBJ1-6; no reliable D call. Trimming took off 2 bases at V and 7 bases at J, with 9 bases between the two ends. Looked up from germline, CDR1 is SEHNR and CDR2 is FQNEAQ (reference sequence). The CDR3 is made up of 14 amino acids. The CDR3 loop reads CASSLLSSNSPLHF. CDR3 DNA sequence: TGTGCCAGCAGCTTACTTAGTAGCAATTCACCCCTCCACTTT.

The chain carries TRBV4-3 and TRBJ2-2; D ambiguous. The V gene's germline CDR1 is LGHNA and CDR2 YSLEER. V was clipped by 0 bases and J by 3 bases, with 11 bases between them. CDR3 length: 16 residues. As DNA, the CDR3 is TGCGCCAGCAGCCAAGATGACTTAACTGACACCGGGGAGCTGTTTTTT. As protein: CASSQDDLTDTGELFF.

The chain uses TRBV4-1 and TRBJ1-1, with 9 bases that match TRBD1. Germline values: CDR1 MGHRA, CDR2 YSYEKL. V shed 2 bases and J 5 bases; nucleotides not matched to a gene: 9. The CDR3 length is 16 residues. The CDR3 here is CASSQIQQGADTEAFF. Here the CDR3 DNA reads TGCGCCAGCAGCCAAATCCAACAGGGGGCAGATACTGAAGCTTTCTTT.